This T cell receptor beta chain was sequenced for a study of blood T cell repertoires in COVID-19. Overall study: Sites in the United States, Italy and Spain provided acute and convalescent COVID-19 samples. In each case, the material was cDNA or gDNA derived from T cells, B-cell-depleted T cells, or PBMCs.

Individuals drawn from under 30 US areas were about 18 to 89 years old. Germline lookup yields CDR1 SGHRS and CDR2 YFSETQ. The CDR3 is 12 amino acids. V shed 4 bases and J shed 13 bases, with 12 bases lying between them. Per the original data handling: Researchers report that nucleated cell counts were estimated from reference gene primer amplification. The repertoire was sequenced with immunoSEQ multiplex PCR; TCRdb's copy has only in-frame clones and lacks some. The V and J calls and clone size were taken over from that table, and D and trimming were inferred from the DNA. The sample gives some 190,000 clones, about 84% of which show up once; around 6% is in the top ten.

The chain couples TRBV5-1 to TRBJ1-6, with D maybe TRBD1 (5 bases). Material for sequencing was PBMCs or T cells enriched from blood (not recorded which). The origin of this receptor is a man aged 35-49 years with acute COVID-19. CDR3 in amino acids: CASSGGLGPLHF. The CDR3 coding sequence is TGCGCCAGCAGCGGGGGACTGGGGCCCCTCCACTTT.